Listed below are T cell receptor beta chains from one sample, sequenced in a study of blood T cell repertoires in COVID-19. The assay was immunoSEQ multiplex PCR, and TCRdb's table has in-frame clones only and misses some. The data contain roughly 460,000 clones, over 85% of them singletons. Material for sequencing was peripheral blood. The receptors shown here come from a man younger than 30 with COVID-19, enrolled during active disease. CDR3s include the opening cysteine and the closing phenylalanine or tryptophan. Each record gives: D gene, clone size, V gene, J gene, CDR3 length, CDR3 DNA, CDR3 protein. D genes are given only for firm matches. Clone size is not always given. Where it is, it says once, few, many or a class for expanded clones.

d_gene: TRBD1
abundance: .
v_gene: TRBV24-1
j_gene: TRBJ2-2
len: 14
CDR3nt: TGTGCCACCAGCGGGACAGGGGGCAATGGGGAGCTGTTTTTT
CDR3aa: CATSGTGGNGELFF

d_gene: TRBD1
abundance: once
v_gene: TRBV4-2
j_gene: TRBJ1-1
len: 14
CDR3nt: TGTGCCAGCAGCCAGGGGACAGGGGTTGGTGAAGCTTTCTTT
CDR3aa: CASSQGTGVGEAFF

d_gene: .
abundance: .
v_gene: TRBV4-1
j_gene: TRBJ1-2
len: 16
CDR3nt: TGCGCCAGCAGCCACTTATTGAGGAGGCAGGGGAATGGCTACACCTTC
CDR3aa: CASSHLLRRQGNGYTF

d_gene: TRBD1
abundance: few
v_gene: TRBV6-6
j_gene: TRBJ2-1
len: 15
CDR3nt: TGTGCCAGCAGCGCCCGAGGGACAGCCTACAATGAGCAGTTCTTC
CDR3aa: CASSARGTAYNEQFF

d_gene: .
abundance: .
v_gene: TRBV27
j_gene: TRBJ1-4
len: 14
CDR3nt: TGTGCCAGCAGTTCGAGGGGGACTAATGAAAAACTGTTTTTT
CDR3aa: CASSSRGTNEKLFF

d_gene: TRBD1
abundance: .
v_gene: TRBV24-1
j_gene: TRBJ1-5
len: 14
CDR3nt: TGTGCCACCAGTGATCCAGGGGGAGGAGCCCAGCAGCATTTT
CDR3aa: CATSDPGGGAQQHF

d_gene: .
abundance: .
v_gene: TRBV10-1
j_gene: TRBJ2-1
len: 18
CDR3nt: TGCGCCAGCAGTGAGGCTCGTGGAGGAGGTCTGTCCTACAATGAGCAGTTCTTC
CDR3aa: CASSEARGGGLSYNEQFF

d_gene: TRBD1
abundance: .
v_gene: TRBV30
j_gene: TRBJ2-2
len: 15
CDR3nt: TGTGCCTGGAGTACAGGGGGCCTGAACACCGGGGAGCTGTTTTTT
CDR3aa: CAWSTGGLNTGELFF

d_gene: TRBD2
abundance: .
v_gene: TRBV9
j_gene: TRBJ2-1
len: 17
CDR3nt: TGTGCCAGCACCCAATTTCAAGTTAGCGGGAGTTACAATGAGCAGTTCTTC
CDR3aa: CASTQFQVSGSYNEQFF

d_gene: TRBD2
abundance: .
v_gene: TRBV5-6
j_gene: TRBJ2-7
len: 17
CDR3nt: TGTGCCAGCAGGCTGTGGGGGGGAAGCGGAGCCTCCTACGAGCAGTACTTC
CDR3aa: CASRLWGGSGASYEQYF

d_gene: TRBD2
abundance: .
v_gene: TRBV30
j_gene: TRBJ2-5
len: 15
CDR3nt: TGTGCCTGGAGTGTACAGGGACTAGCCCCAGAGACCCAGTACTTC
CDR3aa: CAWSVQGLAPETQYF

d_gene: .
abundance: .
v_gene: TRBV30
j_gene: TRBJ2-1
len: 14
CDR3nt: TGTGCCTGGACCAACCAGATTGAGGACAATGAGCAGTTCTTC
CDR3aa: CAWTNQIEDNEQFF

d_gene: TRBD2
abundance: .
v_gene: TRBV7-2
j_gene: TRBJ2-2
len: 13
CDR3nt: TGTGCCAGCAGAAAAAGCGGGGTGCGGGAGCTGTTTTTT
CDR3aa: CASRKSGVRELFF

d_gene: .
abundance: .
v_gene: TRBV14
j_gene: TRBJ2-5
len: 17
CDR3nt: TGTGCCAGCAGCCGAGGGAGCGGTTCGGGTATCCAAGAGACCCAGTACTTC
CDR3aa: CASSRGSGSGIQETQYF

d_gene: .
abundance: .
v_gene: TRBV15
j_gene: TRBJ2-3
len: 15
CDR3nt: TGTGCCACCAGCAGACTAACTCGAGACACAGATACGCAGTATTTT
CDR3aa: CATSRLTRDTDTQYF

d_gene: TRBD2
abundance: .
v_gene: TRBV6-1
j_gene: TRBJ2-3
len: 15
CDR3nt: TGTGCCAGCAGTGAATTAGCGGGAGGGCCAGATACGCAGTATTTT
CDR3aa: CASSELAGGPDTQYF

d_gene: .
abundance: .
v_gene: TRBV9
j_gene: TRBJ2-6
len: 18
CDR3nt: TGTGCCAGCAGCGCACCGGGACGGGGGAGTTCTGGGGCCAACGTCCTGACTTTC
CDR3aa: CASSAPGRGSSGANVLTF

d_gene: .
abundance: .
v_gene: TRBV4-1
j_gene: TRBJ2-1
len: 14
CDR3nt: TGCGCCAGCAGCCCTCGGGACAACTACAATGAGCAGTTCTTC
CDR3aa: CASSPRDNYNEQFF

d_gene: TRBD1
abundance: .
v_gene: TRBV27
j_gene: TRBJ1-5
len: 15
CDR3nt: TGTGCCAGCAGTTTATCGTGGGACAGCCATCAGCCCCAGCATTTT
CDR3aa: CASSLSWDSHQPQHF

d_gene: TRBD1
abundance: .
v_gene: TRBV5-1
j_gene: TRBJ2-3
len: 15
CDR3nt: TGCGCCAGCAATCCGAGGGCCAGGGGGCGAGATACGCAGTATTTT
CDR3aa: CASNPRARGRDTQYF

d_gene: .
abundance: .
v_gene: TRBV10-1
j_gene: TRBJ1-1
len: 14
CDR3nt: TGCGCCAGCAGTGAACTAATCCAGGGCGCTGAAGCTTTCTTT
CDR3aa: CASSELIQGAEAFF

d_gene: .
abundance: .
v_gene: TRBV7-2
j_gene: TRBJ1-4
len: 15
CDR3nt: TGTGCCAGCAGCCTAGTGCCGGGACTAAATGAAAAACTGTTTTTT
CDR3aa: CASSLVPGLNEKLFF

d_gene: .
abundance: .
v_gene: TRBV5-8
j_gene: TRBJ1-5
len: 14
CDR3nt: TGTGCCAGCAGCCCGGGACGGGGGAATCAGCCCCAGCATTTT
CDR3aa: CASSPGRGNQPQHF

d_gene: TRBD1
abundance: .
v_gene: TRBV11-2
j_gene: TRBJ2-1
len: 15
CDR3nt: TGTGCCAGCAGAGCCGGGACAGGCATCTACAATGAGCAGTTCTTC
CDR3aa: CASRAGTGIYNEQFF

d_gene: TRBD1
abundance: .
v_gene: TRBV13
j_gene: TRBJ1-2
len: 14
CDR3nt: TGTGCCAGCAGCTCCGGGACAGGGGGGGATGGCTACACCTTC
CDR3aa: CASSSGTGGDGYTF

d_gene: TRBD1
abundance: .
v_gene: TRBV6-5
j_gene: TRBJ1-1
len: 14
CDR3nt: TGTGCCAGCAGTTCGGGACAGGTAAACACTGAAGCTTTCTTT
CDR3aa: CASSSGQVNTEAFF

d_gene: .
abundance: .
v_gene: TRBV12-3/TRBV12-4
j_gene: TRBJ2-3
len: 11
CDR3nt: TGTGCCAGCAGTTCGGGAGATACGCAGTATTTT
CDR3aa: CASSSGDTQYF

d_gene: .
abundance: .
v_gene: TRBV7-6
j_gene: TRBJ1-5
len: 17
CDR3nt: TGTGCCAGCAGCTTCTCAGCAGGGCCGTTACCTAATCAGCCCCAGCATTTT
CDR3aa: CASSFSAGPLPNQPQHF

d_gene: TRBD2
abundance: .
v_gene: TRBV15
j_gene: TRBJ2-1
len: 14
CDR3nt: TGTGCCACCAGCAGAGATGCGGGGGACAATGAGCAGTTCTTC
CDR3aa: CATSRDAGDNEQFF

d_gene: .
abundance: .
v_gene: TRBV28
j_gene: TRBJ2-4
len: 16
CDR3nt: TGTGCCAGCAGTACGGGGGGCGCTGATAAGGGAAACATTCAGTACTTC
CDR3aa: CASSTGGADKGNIQYF

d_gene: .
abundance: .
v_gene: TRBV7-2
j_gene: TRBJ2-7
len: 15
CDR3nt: TGTGCCAGCAGCTTAGTTTCAGGGGCTCGCGACGAGCAGTACTTC
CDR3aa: CASSLVSGARDEQYF

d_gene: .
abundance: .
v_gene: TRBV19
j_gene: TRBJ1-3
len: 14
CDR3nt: TGTGCCAGTAGCGAACAGGGCGCTGGAAACACCATATATTTT
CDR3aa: CASSEQGAGNTIYF

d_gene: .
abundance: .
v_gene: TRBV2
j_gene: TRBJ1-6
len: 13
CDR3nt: TGTGCCAGCAGTGAAAAGGAGTTGTCACCCCTCCACTTT
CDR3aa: CASSEKELSPLHF